Here is one TCR beta chain with its context. Its antigen is undetermined. This sample stems from a study of CD8 T cells in Susac syndrome. RNA amounts of roughly 0.5 to 1 ug underwent reverse transcription with random hexamers. Amplification of TCR beta CDR3 spanned 54 Vbeta and 13 Jbeta via immunoSEQ multiplex PCR. A single record per CDR3 protein comes from TCRdb applying MiXCR to the immunoSEQ multiplex PCR reads. The top ten clones hold about 0.087% of a sample with around 120,000 distinct CDR3 sequences, 85% to 95% of them seen once. CD8+ and CD4+ blood T cells underwent TCR beta sequencing. Negative isolation was applied to CD8+ and CD4+ T cells, and FACS enrichment was applied to TEMRA cells. Findings and caveats of the study: The study admitted that it had a relatively small number of individuals in its TCR sequencing and HLA analysis.

V gave up 7 bases and J gave up 8 bases, with 23 bases separating them. Germline CDR1 is LNHDA and CDR2 is SQIVND (reference sequence). The CDR3 consists of 15 residues. This receptor was taken from a human donor with multiple sclerosis. The V and J genes are TRBV19 and TRBJ1-2; D ambiguous. The sequenced sample was CD4+ T cells from PBMCs. CDR3 residues: CASTLTGGGEGGYTF. The CDR3 bases are TGTGCCAGTACCCTGACTGGCGGCGGAGAGGGCGGCTACACCTTC.